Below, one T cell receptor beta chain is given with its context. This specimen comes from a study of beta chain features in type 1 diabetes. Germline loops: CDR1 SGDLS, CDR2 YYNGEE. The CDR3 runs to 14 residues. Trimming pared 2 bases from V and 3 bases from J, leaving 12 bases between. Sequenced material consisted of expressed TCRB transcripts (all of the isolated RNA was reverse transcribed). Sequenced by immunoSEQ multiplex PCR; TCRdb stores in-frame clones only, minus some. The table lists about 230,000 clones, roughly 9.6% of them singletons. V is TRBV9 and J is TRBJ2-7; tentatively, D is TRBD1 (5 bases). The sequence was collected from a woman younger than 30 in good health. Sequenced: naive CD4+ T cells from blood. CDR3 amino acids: CASSVGLSFYEQYF. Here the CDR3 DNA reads TGTGCCAGCAGCGTGGGGCTGTCCTTCTACGAGCAGTACTTC. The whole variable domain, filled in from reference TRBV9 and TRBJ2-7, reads DSGVTQTPKHLITATGQRVTLRCSPRSGDLSVYWYQQSLDQGLQFLIQYYNGEERAKGNILERFSAQQFPDLHSELNLSSLELGDSALYFCASSVGLSFYEQYFGPGTRLTVT.